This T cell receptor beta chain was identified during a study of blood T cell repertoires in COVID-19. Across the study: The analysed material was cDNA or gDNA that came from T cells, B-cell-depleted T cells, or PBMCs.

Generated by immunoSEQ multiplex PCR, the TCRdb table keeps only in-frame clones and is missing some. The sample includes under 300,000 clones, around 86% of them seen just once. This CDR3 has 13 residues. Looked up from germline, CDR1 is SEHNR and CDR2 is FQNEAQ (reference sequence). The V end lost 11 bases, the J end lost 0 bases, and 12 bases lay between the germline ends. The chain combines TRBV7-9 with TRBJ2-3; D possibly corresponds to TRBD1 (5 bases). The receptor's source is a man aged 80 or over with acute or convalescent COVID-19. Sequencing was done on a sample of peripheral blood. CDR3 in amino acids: CAGSKGSTDTQYF. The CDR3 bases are TGTGCCGGATCAAAGGGGAGCACAGATACGCAGTATTTT.